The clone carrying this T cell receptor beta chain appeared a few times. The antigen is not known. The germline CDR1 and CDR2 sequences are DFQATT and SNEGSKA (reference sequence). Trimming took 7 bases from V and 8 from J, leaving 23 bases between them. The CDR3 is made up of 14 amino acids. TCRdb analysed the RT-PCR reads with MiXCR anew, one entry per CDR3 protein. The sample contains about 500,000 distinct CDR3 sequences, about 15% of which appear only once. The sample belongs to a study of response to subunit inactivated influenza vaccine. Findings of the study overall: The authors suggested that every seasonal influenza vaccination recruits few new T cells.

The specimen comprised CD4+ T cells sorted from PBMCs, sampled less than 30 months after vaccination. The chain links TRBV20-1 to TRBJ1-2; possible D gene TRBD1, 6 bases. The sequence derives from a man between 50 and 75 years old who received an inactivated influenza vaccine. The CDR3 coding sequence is TGCAGTGGCCCGTTGGAGGGGGTAACGCACGGCTACACCTTC. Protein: CSGPLEGVTHGYTF.